These 24 T cell receptor beta chains were all obtained from the same sample, sequenced in a study of control samples from healthy donors and cancer patients. Sequencing used immunoSEQ multiplex PCR; TCRdb keeps in-frame clones, though not all of them. Of 150,000 or so clones in the sample, roughly 88% were seen once. The source material was blood. The receptors were gathered from a man between 18 and 35 years old in good health.

This clone was counted a single time. In DNA, the CDR3 is TGTGCCAGCAGGAGATCCCGAAACCACAGGGGAAGTAGTGAAGCTTTCTTT. Translating gives CASRRSRNHRGSSEAFF. J is TRBJ1-1 and V is TRBV28, with TRBD1 identical over 7 bases. The germline V gene encodes CDR1 MDHEN and CDR2 SYDVKM. The CDR3 consists of 17 residues. V dropped 6 bases and J dropped 7; count of bases not matched to a gene: 20.

The gene calls are TRBV14 and TRBJ1-5; the D is unclear. Germline V gives CDR1 SGHDN, CDR2 FVKESK. This CDR3 is built from 18 residues. The V end was cut by 1 base, the J end by 3 bases, with 19 bases between. The CDR3 DNA follows: TGTGCCAGCAGCCAAGTCTCCCTTCCCCGGGCCGTCAATCAGCCCCAGCATTTT. Its protein is CASSQVSLPRAVNQPQHF.

V gene TRBV7-9 combines with J gene TRBJ2-5, with D possibly being TRBD2 (6 bases). Germline V gives CDR1 SEHNR, CDR2 FQNEAQ (reference sequence). Trimming left V 5 bases short and J 5 bases short, with 12 bases between. This CDR3 contains 13 residues. CDR3 nucleotide sequence: TGTGCCAGCAGCCGACCGGGGGACGAGACCCAGTACTTC. Translated, it gives CASSRPGDETQYF.

The rearrangement joins TRBV19 to TRBJ1-1, with D possibly matching TRBD1 (5 bases). The CDR3 sequence is 14 residues long. Germline V CDR1 and CDR2: LNHDA, SQIVND (reference sequence). Trimming took off 7 bases at V and 2 bases at J, with 14 bases between the two ends. CDR3 amino acids: CASTMQGFNTEAFF. The CDR3, as DNA: TGTGCCAGTACCATGCAGGGCTTTAACACTGAAGCTTTCTTT.

This chain's CDR3 is CASSLARREGAADTQYF. The DNA for the CDR3 is TGTGCCAGCAGCTTAGCGAGGAGAGAGGGGGCCGCAGATACGCAGTATTTT. The chain is built from TRBV7-6 and TRBJ2-3; 7 positions match TRBD1. The CDR3 sequence is 17 residues long. Germline values: CDR1 SGHVS, CDR2 FNYEAQ. V dropped 0 bases and J dropped 4; count of bases not matched to a gene: 10.

This chain uses TRBV5-4 with TRBJ2-5; no definite D call. This CDR3 is 16 amino acids long. The germline gives CDR1 SGHNT, CDR2 YYREEE (reference sequence). Deletions cut 0 bases from V and 0 bases from J, with 12 bases between. The CDR3 nucleotides read TGTGCCAGCAGCTTGGCCTTTCAGCAAAACCAAGAGACCCAGTACTTC. Its protein product is CASSLAFQQNQETQYF.

DNA for the CDR3: TGTGCCAGCAGTCCCCGGACAGGGGGGACTACTGAAGCTTTCTTT. Protein: CASSPRTGGTTEAFF. The chain carries TRBV28 and TRBJ1-1; 10 nucleotides match TRBD1. CDR3 length equals 15 residues. Trimming at V came to 5 bases and at J to 5 bases, leaving 8 bases not matched to a gene. The germline gives CDR1 MDHEN, CDR2 SYDVKM.

The chain employs TRBV18 and TRBJ2-3, with 7 bases lining up with TRBD1. V dropped 3 bases and J dropped 0; count of bases not matched to a gene: 0. CDR1 and CDR2 (germline): KGHSH, LQKENI. The CDR3 spans 14 residues. The CDR3 coding sequence is TGTGCCAGCTCACCGGGACAGAGCACAGATACGCAGTATTTT. It yields the protein CASSPGQSTDTQYF.

J is TRBJ2-1 and V is TRBV7-9, with 8 nucleotides matching TRBD1. With V trimmed by 5 bases and J by 8 bases, 14 bases remained unmatched. Germline V lookup: CDR1 SEHNR, CDR2 FQNEAQ (reference sequence). The CDR3 is 16 amino acids. CDR3 in amino acids: CASSDGTGPLIHEQFF. The DNA of the CDR3 is TGTGCCAGCAGCGACGGGACAGGCCCCTTAATTCATGAGCAGTTCTTC. Variable domain in full (rest from reference TRBV7-9 and TRBJ2-1): DTGVSQNPRHKITKRGQNVTFRCDPISEHNRLYWYRQTLGQGPEFLTYFQNEAQLEKSRLLSDRFSAERPKGSFSTLEIQRTEQGDSAMYLCASSDGTGPLIHEQFFGPGTRLTVL.

The V call is TRBV7-2, the J call TRBJ2-7; the match to TRBD2 covers 9 bases. This CDR3 has 14 amino acids. The V and J ends lost 4 bases and 7 bases, in that order; junction bases with no gene match: 8. Germline V gene lookup returns CDR1 SGHTA and CDR2 FQGNSA. The CDR3 sequence is CASSSPGLAREQYF. The CDR3 nucleotides read TGTGCCAGCAGCTCACCGGGACTAGCTAGAGAGCAGTACTTC. Complete variable domain (other parts from reference TRBV7-2 and TRBJ2-7): GAGVSQSPSNKVTEKGKDVELRCDPISGHTALYWYRQSLGQGLEFLIYFQGNSAPDKSGLPSDRFSAERTGGSVSTLTIQRTQQEDSAVYLCASSSPGLAREQYFGPGTRLTVT.

The chain links TRBV2 to TRBJ1-2; possible D gene TRBD1, 5 bases. V lost 4 bases to trimming and J lost 4 bases, with 16 bases between them. The germline V gene encodes CDR1 SNHLY and CDR2 FYNNEI. CDR3 length equals 15 residues. CDR3 protein: CASSVVAGIAYGYTF. CDR3 DNA sequence: TGTGCCAGCAGTGTGGTGGCAGGGATAGCCTATGGCTACACCTTC.

The V call is TRBV28, the J call TRBJ2-7, with TRBD2 as a possible D gene (5 bases). Per the germline V gene, CDR1 is MDHEN and CDR2 is SYDVKM. With 3 bases removed from V and 7 bases from J, the gap between germline ends came to 16 bases. This CDR3 region has 14 residues. CDR3: CASSFTLRGREQYF. The CDR3 coding sequence is TGTGCCAGCAGTTTTACTCTTCGGGGTAGGGAGCAGTACTTC.

The V gene is TRBV6-6, the J gene TRBJ2-7; no definite D call. CDR1 and CDR2 from the germline V gene are MNHNY and SVGAGI (reference sequence). The V gene lost 6 bases and the J gene lost 1 base, with 13 bases spanning the gap. The CDR3 has 14 residues. CDR3 region: CASRQQMGSYEQYF. The CDR3, as DNA: TGTGCCAGCAGACAACAAATGGGGTCCTACGAGCAGTACTTC.

This clone was detected once. The rearrangement uses TRBV7-9 and TRBJ2-5, with D maybe TRBD2 (6 bases). From germline, CDR1 is SEHNR and CDR2 FQNEAQ (reference sequence). The CDR3 runs to 17 residues. V gave up 2 bases and J gave up 0 bases, with 16 bases separating them. The CDR3 bases are TGTGCCAGCAGCTTAATCGCGGGCGGGGAGTACCAAGAGACCCAGTACTTC. It translates to CASSLIAGGEYQETQYF. Together with reference TRBV7-9 and TRBJ2-5, the CDR3 gives the full variable domain: DTGVSQNPRHKITKRGQNVTFRCDPISEHNRLYWYRQTLGQGPEFLTYFQNEAQLEKSRLLSDRFSAERPKGSFSTLEIQRTEQGDSAMYLCASSLIAGGEYQETQYFGPGTRLLVL.

This clone was observed a single time. The V call is TRBV7-9, the J call TRBJ2-7; D not resolved. The V and J ends lost 8 bases and 2 bases respectively, with 16 bases between them. The CDR3 loop spans 14 amino acids. Germline CDR1 SEHNR, CDR2 FQNEAQ (reference sequence). This CDR3 is CASAPGSSAYEQYF. In nucleotides, the CDR3 is TGTGCCAGCGCTCCCGGGTCGTCAGCCTACGAGCAGTACTTC.

The gene calls are TRBV7-2 and TRBJ1-3; no firm D call. CDR1 and CDR2 (germline): SGHTA, FQGNSA. Trimming cost V 0 bases and J 4 bases, with 10 bases left between them. This CDR3 has 15 amino acids. The CDR3 protein is CASSLASGNGNTIYF. As DNA, the CDR3 is TGTGCCAGCAGCTTAGCATCGGGGAACGGAAACACCATATATTTT.

J is TRBJ2-7 and V is TRBV11-2, with D possibly matching TRBD1 (6 bases). The V end was cut by 3 bases, the J end by 0 bases, with 12 bases between. There are 15 residues in the CDR3. CDR1 and CDR2 from the germline V gene are SGHAT and FQNNGV. The DNA of the CDR3 is TGTGCCAGCAGCTTGATTCGGGACAACTCCTACGAGCAGTACTTC. Translation: CASSLIRDNSYEQYF.

The V call is TRBV6-1, the J call TRBJ1-1; D not certain. Germline assignment: CDR1 MNHNS and CDR2 SASEGT. This CDR3 spans 14 amino acids. Deletions cut 3 bases from V and 1 base from J, with 9 bases between. The CDR3 spells CASSDTGWNTEAFF. DNA of the CDR3: TGTGCCAGCAGTGATACGGGATGGAACACTGAAGCTTTCTTT.

This clone was seen more than once but under ten times. CDR3 nucleotides: TGTGCCTGGGTCAGTCGCTCCTATAATTCACCCCTCCACTTT. Its protein is CAWVSRSYNSPLHF. The chain has TRBV30 and TRBJ1-6; unclear D gene. Germline lookup yields CDR1 GTSNPN and CDR2 SVGIG (reference sequence). The CDR3 covers 14 residues. Trimming cost V 5 bases and J 0 bases, with 8 bases left between them.

The rearrangement joins TRBV11-2 to TRBJ2-2, with a weak D call TRBD1 (6 bases). The CDR3 extends over 18 amino acids. The germline gives CDR1 SGHAT, CDR2 FQNNGV. The V end was cut by 4 bases, the J end by 6 bases, with 24 bases between. CDR3 sequence reads: CASSSPTGLSPESGELFF. CDR3 DNA sequence: TGTGCCAGCAGCTCACCGACAGGTCTTAGCCCAGAGTCCGGGGAGCTGTTTTTT.

V is TRBV5-3 and J is TRBJ2-2; D is possibly TRBD1 (6 bases). TRBV5-3 belongs to the ORF category, with a function that is uncertain. The CDR3 sequence is 16 residues long. Trimming stripped 0 bases from V and 5 bases from J, with 14 bases between. The CDR3: CARSLAWQGWTGELFF. The DNA of the CDR3 is TGTGCCAGAAGCTTGGCCTGGCAGGGGTGGACCGGGGAGCTGTTTTTT.

This chain joins TRBV27 and TRBJ2-3; no clear D. V was trimmed by 5 bases and J by 0 bases, leaving 6 bases between them. CDR1 and CDR2 from the germline V gene are MNHEY and SMNVEV (reference sequence). This CDR3 region has 13 residues. The CDR3 is CASSRASTDTQYF. CDR3 sequence (DNA): TGTGCCAGCAGTCGAGCTAGCACAGATACGCAGTATTTT.

The gene calls are TRBV5-6 and TRBJ2-1; D is possibly TRBD1 (5 bases). V was clipped by 0 bases and J by 8 bases, with 12 bases between them. Germline V lookup: CDR1 SGHDT, CDR2 YYEEEE. The CDR3 length is 14 residues. The CDR3 reads CASSLEGRVHEQFF. The DNA of the CDR3 is TGTGCCAGCAGCTTGGAGGGCAGGGTCCATGAGCAGTTCTTC.

V and J are TRBV16 and TRBJ1-2; perhaps TRBD1 as D (5 bases). CDR3 length: 13 amino acids. Germline V gives CDR1 KGHSY, CDR2 FQNENV. The V end lost 2 bases, the J end lost 8 bases, and 12 bases lay between the germline ends. The CDR3 DNA sequence: TGTGCCAGCAGCCAAAGTCAGGGATTGGGCTACACCTTC. Protein product: CASSQSQGLGYTF.